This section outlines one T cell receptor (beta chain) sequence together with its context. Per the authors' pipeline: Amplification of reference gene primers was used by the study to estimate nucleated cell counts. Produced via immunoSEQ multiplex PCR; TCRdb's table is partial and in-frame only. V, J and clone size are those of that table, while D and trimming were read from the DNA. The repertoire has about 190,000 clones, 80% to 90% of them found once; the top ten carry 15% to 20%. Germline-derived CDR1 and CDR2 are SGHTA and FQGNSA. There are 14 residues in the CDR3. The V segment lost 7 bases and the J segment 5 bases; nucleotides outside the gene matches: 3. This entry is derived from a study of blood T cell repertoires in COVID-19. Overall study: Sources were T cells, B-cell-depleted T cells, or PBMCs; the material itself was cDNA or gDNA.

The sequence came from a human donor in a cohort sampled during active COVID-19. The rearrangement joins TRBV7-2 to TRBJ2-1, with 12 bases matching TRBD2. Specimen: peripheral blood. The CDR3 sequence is CASTLAGGDNEQFF. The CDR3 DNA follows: TGTGCCAGCACCCTAGCGGGGGGGGACAATGAGCAGTTCTTC.